The source of this T cell receptor (beta chain) is a study of T cell responses to AZD1222 COVID-19 vaccine. CDR1 and CDR2 (germline): SGHRS, YFSETQ. The ends were cut back, 3 bases at V and 0 bases at J, with 7 bases in the middle. The CDR3 loop spans 14 amino acids. Overall study findings and caveats: Recipients of AZD1222 seropositive at baseline numbered only five or six. Reportedly, close to half of spike-specific TCRs are directed against unmutated variant regions. Clonal diversity was possibly underestimated, and white British individuals and females predominated among donors. Samples come after the peak T cell response, not at day 14.

Of note for this clone: What it binds is not known.

The assay was immunoSEQ multiplex PCR, and TCRdb's table has in-frame clones only and misses some. The sample consists of 60,000 to 70,000 clones, approximately 80% of them appearing once. This sequence joins TRBV5-1 and TRBJ2-1; no firm D call. Sequences were derived from peripheral blood, sampled on day 0 of AZD1222 vaccination. This receptor was identified in an adult in good health. CDR3 region: CASSSSYSYNEQFF. The DNA for the CDR3 is TGCGCCAGCAGCTCCTCTTACTCCTACAATGAGCAGTTCTTC.